A single sample is the source of the 18 T cell receptor beta chains below, sequenced in a study of blood T cell repertoires in COVID-19. The data were produced by immunoSEQ multiplex PCR, yet TCRdb's version contains in-frame clones alone and is incomplete. There are around 250,000 clones in the sample; 75% to 90% occur only once, and roughly a tenth lies in the top ten. The sequenced sample was peripheral blood. The receptors originated from a woman between 65 and 79 years old with COVID-19, enrolled during active disease.

In its sample, this clone was seen once. V is TRBV5-1 and J is TRBJ1-5; the match to TRBD1 covers 9 bases. V lost 2 bases to trimming and J lost 7 bases; unmatched junction nucleotides: 7. In germline, CDR1 is SGHRS, CDR2 YFSETQ. The length of the CDR3 is 15 residues. The CDR3 is CASSLDRGTGQPQHF. CDR3 nucleotides: TGCGCCAGCAGCTTAGACAGGGGGACGGGGCAGCCCCAGCATTTT.

This clone was recorded once. V gene TRBV5-1 combines with J gene TRBJ1-3; 9 bases are a match to TRBD1. Germline CDR1 SGHRS, CDR2 YFSETQ. J was trimmed by 2 bases and V by 4 bases; bases with no gene match: 4. The CDR3 runs to 15 residues. The CDR3 DNA reads TGCGCCAGCAGCCCCGGGACAGGGACTGGAAACACCATATATTTT. Translation gives CASSPGTGTGNTIYF. The variable domain in full, completed from reference TRBV5-1 and TRBJ1-3, reads KAGVTQTPRYLIKTRGQQVTLSCSPISGHRSVSWYQQTPGQGLQFLFEYFSETQRNKGNFPGRFSGRQFSNSRSEMNVSTLELGDSALYLCASSPGTGTGNTIYFGEGSWLTVV.

This clone was detected only once. The chain carries TRBV11-2 and TRBJ1-6; D perhaps matches TRBD1 (6 bases). With 5 bases removed from V and 9 bases from J, the gap between germline ends came to 17 bases. The CDR3 runs to 15 residues. Germline CDR1 reads SGHAT; CDR2 reads FQNNGV. CDR3 nucleotides: TGTGCCAGCAGCCCCGGGGGCGGGGGATTTTCACCCCTCCACTTT. It specifies CASSPGGGGFSPLHF.

The chain employs TRBV30 and TRBJ2-5; 7 positions match TRBD2. The CDR3 totals 14 residues. Germline CDR1 GTSNPN, CDR2 SVGIG (reference sequence). Losses at the gene ends were 0 bases for V and 6 bases for J; bases not matched to a gene: 7. In DNA, the CDR3 is TGTGCCTGGAGTGTAATGCGCGGGAGAAAGACCCAGTACTTC. Translated, it gives CAWSVMRGRKTQYF.

The genes are TRBV19 and TRBJ1-5; perhaps TRBD1 as D (5 bases). Germline loops: CDR1 LNHDA, CDR2 SQIVND (reference sequence). There are 14 residues in the CDR3. The ends were cut back, 6 bases at V and 6 bases at J, with 15 bases in the middle. The CDR3 is CASRMDIRGQPQHF. The CDR3 DNA follows: TGTGCCAGTAGAATGGACATCCGAGGTCAGCCCCAGCATTTT. The complete variable domain, with remaining parts taken from reference TRBV19 and TRBJ1-5, reads DGGITQSPKYLFRKEGQNVTLSCEQNLNHDAMYWYRQDPGQGLRLIYYSQIVNDFQKGDIAEGYSVSREKKESFPLTVTSAQKNPTAFYLCASRMDIRGQPQHFGDGTRLSIL.

The genes are TRBV3-1 (or the pseudogene TRBV3-2) and TRBJ1-4; D remains unclear. Germline CDR1 reads LGHDT; CDR2 reads YNNKEL (reference sequence). The CDR3 sequence is 14 residues long. V gave up 0 bases and J gave up 10 bases, with 12 bases separating them. The CDR3 loop is CASSQDSAGSKLFF. CDR3 bases: TGTGCCAGCAGCCAAGACTCCGCGGGCTCAAAACTGTTTTTT.

The V gene is TRBV30, the J gene TRBJ2-5, with D tentatively TRBD2 (5 bases). V shed 2 bases and J shed 3 bases, with 10 bases lying between them. The CDR3 runs to 13 residues. CDR1 and CDR2 (germline): GTSNPN, SVGIG (reference sequence). CDR3 sequence (DNA): TGTGCCTGGAGTCCGAGGGCTAAAGAGACCCAGTACTTC. Its translation: CAWSPRAKETQYF.

V gene TRBV6-5 combines with J gene TRBJ2-5, with D possibly TRBD2 on 5 matching bases. This CDR3 has 13 residues. Trimming stripped 4 bases from V and 0 bases from J, with 6 bases between. Germline loops: CDR1 MNHEY, CDR2 SVGAGI. The CDR3 loop reads CASSLANQETQYF. CDR3 DNA: TGTGCCAGCAGTTTAGCGAACCAAGAGACCCAGTACTTC.

The chain is built from TRBV7-2 and TRBJ1-3; unclear D gene. The CDR3 totals 16 residues. The V gene's germline CDR1 is SGHTA and CDR2 FQGNSA. Trimming shortened V by 1 base and J by 3 bases, and 13 bases separated the two germline ends. The CDR3 DNA follows: TGTGCCAGCAGCTTAGAGGGAGTCTTCTTTGGAAACACCATATATTTT. Translated, it gives CASSLEGVFFGNTIYF. Together with reference TRBV7-2 and TRBJ1-3, the CDR3 gives the full variable domain: GAGVSQSPSNKVTEKGKDVELRCDPISGHTALYWYRQSLGQGLEFLIYFQGNSAPDKSGLPSDRFSAERTGGSVSTLTIQRTQQEDSAVYLCASSLEGVFFGNTIYFGEGSWLTVV.

As regards this clone: Other DNA sequences in the sample encode the same CDR3. This chain uses TRBV19 with TRBJ2-7; 12 nucleotides agree with TRBD1. Germline V CDR1 and CDR2: LNHDA, SQIVND (reference sequence). V was pared by 3 bases and J by 4 bases, with 1 base of the junction left unmatched. CDR3 length: 14 residues. The CDR3 nucleotides are TGTGCCAGTAGTATGGGACAGGGGGCGTACGAGCAGTACTTC. Translated: CASSMGQGAYEQYF.

V and J are TRBV10-3 and TRBJ2-7, with 12 bases that match TRBD2. CDR3 length equals 14 residues. V shed 10 bases, J shed 3 bases, and the junction held 7 bases outside the gene matches. Germline V gene sequence: CDR1 ENHRY, CDR2 SYGVKD. The CDR3 nucleotides are TGTGCCACAACATCGACTAGCGGGAGCTACGAGCAGTACTTC. As protein: CATTSTSGSYEQYF.

The genes are TRBV9 and TRBJ2-1, with 7 positions matching TRBD2. V shed 5 bases, J shed 1 base, and the junction held 6 bases outside the gene matches. Germline values: CDR1 SGDLS, CDR2 YYNGEE. This CDR3 is built from 15 residues. CDR3 sequence: CASRSGIRSYNEQFF. The DNA of the CDR3 is TGTGCCAGCAGGAGCGGGATTCGGTCCTACAATGAGCAGTTCTTC. Complete variable domain (other parts from reference TRBV9 and TRBJ2-1): DSGVTQTPKHLITATGQRVTLRCSPRSGDLSVYWYQQSLDQGLQFLIQYYNGEERAKGNILERFSAQQFPDLHSELNLSSLELGDSALYFCASRSGIRSYNEQFFGPGTRLTVL.

V gene TRBV10-1 combines with J gene TRBJ1-5, with D possibly being TRBD1 (5 bases). The CDR3 has 15 amino acids. V gave up 9 bases and J gave up 2 bases, with 17 bases separating them. Germline CDR1 and CDR2: WNHNN and SYGVQD (reference sequence). Here the CDR3 reads CASRTPPLGNQPQHF. CDR3 coding DNA: TGCGCCAGTCGGACACCTCCACTGGGCAATCAGCCCCAGCATTTT.

The J gene is TRBJ1-4, the V gene TRBV24-1, with D maybe TRBD1 (6 bases). The CDR3 sequence is 17 residues long. Germline V gene data show CDR1 as KGHDR and CDR2 as SFDVKD. V was cut by 3 bases and J by 0 bases, with 13 bases left in between. The CDR3 DNA is TGTGCCACCAGTGATCACCGGGACACATCAACTAATGAAAAACTGTTTTTT. The encoded protein is CATSDHRDTSTNEKLFF.

The J gene is TRBJ2-1, the V gene TRBV18; D unresolved. Per germline, CDR1 KGHSH and CDR2 LQKENI. CDR3 size: 14 residues. Trimming removed 0 bases at V and 4 bases at J, with 7 bases between. The CDR3 sequence is CASSPPNSYNEQFF. CDR3 nucleotides: TGTGCCAGCTCACCACCGAACTCATACAATGAGCAGTTCTTC. The complete variable domain, with remaining parts taken from reference TRBV18 and TRBJ2-1, reads NAGVMQNPRHLVRRRGQEARLRCSPMKGHSHVYWYRQLPEEGLKFMVYLQKENIIDESGMPKERFSAEFPKEGPSILRIQQVVRGDSAAYFCASSPPNSYNEQFFGPGTRLTVL.

V usage is TRBV6-5 and J usage is TRBJ1-2; perhaps TRBD1 as D (5 bases). V lost 2 bases and J 2 bases, leaving 6 bases between the germline ends. The germline V gene has CDR1 MNHEY and CDR2 SVGAGI. The CDR3 has 13 amino acids. The CDR3 reads CASSYGGNYGYTF. CDR3 in DNA: TGTGCCAGCAGTTACGGGGGGAACTATGGCTACACCTTC.

This clone was observed a few times. The chain recombines TRBV28 with TRBJ1-1; TRBD1 aligns across 9 bases. Per germline, CDR1 MDHEN and CDR2 SYDVKM. V trimming: 7 bases; J trimming: 10 bases; junction bases outside the gene matches: 10. The CDR3 totals 13 residues. CDR3 sequence (DNA): TGTGCCAGCACCCCGGGACAGGGTAGAGGAGCTTTCTTT. This gives the protein CASTPGQGRGAFF.

The V gene is TRBV7-9, the J gene TRBJ1-1; the match to TRBD1 covers 7 bases. The ends lost 5 bases at V and 0 bases at J; junction bases unmatched: 12. Germline lookup yields CDR1 SEHNR and CDR2 FQNEAQ (reference sequence). There are 17 residues in the CDR3. The CDR3 reads CASSKSRDSLMNTEAFF. The CDR3 nucleotides are TGTGCCAGCAGCAAAAGCCGGGACAGCCTTATGAACACTGAAGCTTTCTTT.